The 11 T cell receptor beta chains below all came from one sample that was sequenced in a study of shared clonotypes between healthy human individuals. This table comes from immunoSEQ multiplex PCR, and its TCRdb copy is limited to in-frame clones, with some not included. The sample includes hundreds of thousands of clones, 75% to 85% of them seen just once. Sequencing was done on a sample of PBMCs. The source of these receptors is a woman in her thirties or forties in good health. Some clones in this sample may be carry-over from other donors' samples.

The chain has TRBV7-6 and TRBJ2-7, with TRBD1 matching over 8 bases. The trim removed 5 bases at V and 3 bases at J, leaving 9 bases unmatched. The CDR3 spans 15 residues. Germline V gene lookup returns CDR1 SGHVS and CDR2 FNYEAQ. The chain's CDR3 is CASSRRGGTGYEQYF. CDR3 coding DNA: TGTGCCAGCAGCCGAAGGGGTGGGACAGGCTACGAGCAGTACTTC. Full variable domain (rest looked up from reference TRBV7-6 and TRBJ2-7): GAGVSQSPRYKVTKRGQDVALRCDPISGHVSLYWYRQALGQGPEFLTYFNYEAQQDKSGLPNDRFSAERPEGSISTLTIQRTEQRDSAMYRCASSRRGGTGYEQYFGPGTRLTVT.

The chain carries TRBV6-5 and TRBJ2-7; 10 positions match TRBD2. This CDR3 has 15 residues. Germline CDR1 is MNHEY and CDR2 is SVGAGI. V shed 6 bases, J shed 2 bases, and the junction held 7 bases outside the gene matches. This chain's CDR3 is CASRRAGTSAYEQYF. The CDR3 coding sequence is TGTGCCAGCAGGCGGGCCGGGACTAGCGCCTACGAGCAGTACTTC.

This chain uses TRBV28 with TRBJ2-7; 14 nucleotides align to TRBD2. The CDR3 spans 18 residues. Germline CDR1 MDHEN, CDR2 SYDVKM. The J segment lost 2 bases and the V segment lost 4 bases, leaving 10 bases of the junction unmatched. The CDR3 sequence is CASSSTSGRAPSPYEQYF. The CDR3 nucleotides read TGTGCCAGCAGTTCGACTAGCGGGAGGGCTCCGTCCCCCTACGAGCAGTACTTC.

This clone was counted once. The chain uses TRBV29-1 and TRBJ2-7, with D perhaps TRBD1 (6 bases). CDR3 length: 13 residues. V was shortened by 4 bases and J by 4 bases, with 14 bases between the two germline ends. From germline, CDR1 is SQVTM and CDR2 ANQGSEA. CDR3: CSVGAGERYEQYF. The CDR3 DNA reads TGCAGCGTTGGGGCAGGGGAGAGATACGAGCAGTACTTC.

This clone has at least ten counts. Other DNA sequences in this sample translate to the same CDR3. This chain uses TRBV9 with TRBJ2-2, with a weak D call TRBD2 (5 bases). Trimming pared 0 bases from V and 1 base from J, leaving 7 bases between. There are 15 residues in the CDR3. Germline CDR1 SGDLS, CDR2 YYNGEE. CDR3 sequence: CASSVVAGNTGELFF. CDR3 DNA: TGTGCCAGCAGCGTAGTTGCGGGGAACACCGGGGAGCTGTTTTTT.

The chain recombines TRBV7-7 with TRBJ2-1; TRBD2 matches at 12 bases. The length of the CDR3 is 16 residues. V gave up 1 base and J gave up 6 bases; unmatched junction bases: 4. Germline V CDR1 and CDR2: SSHAT, FNYEAQ (reference sequence). The CDR3 is CASSLGLAGGGNEQFF. The CDR3 bases are TGTGCCAGCAGCTTAGGGCTAGCGGGAGGGGGCAATGAGCAGTTCTTC.

The chain is built from TRBV2 and TRBJ1-5; 9 bases are shared with TRBD1. The CDR3 has 14 amino acids. Germline CDR1 is SNHLY and CDR2 is FYNNEI. The V and J ends lost 6 bases and 6 bases, in that order; junction bases with no gene match: 6. CDR3 DNA: TGTGCCAGCAGGCCTACAGGGGGCGGTCAGCCCCAGCATTTT. This sequence encodes CASRPTGGGQPQHF.

The chain joins TRBV29-1 to TRBJ1-1; no firm D call. The CDR3 is made up of 13 amino acids. Germline V gives CDR1 SQVTM, CDR2 ANQGSEA. V was pared by 4 bases and J by 2 bases, with 11 bases between. This CDR3 is CSVGNDFNTEAFF. The CDR3 DNA sequence: TGCAGCGTTGGGAATGACTTCAACACTGAAGCTTTCTTT. The full variable domain, with the rest looked up from reference TRBV29-1 and TRBJ1-1, is SAVISQKPSRDICQRGTSLTIQCQVDSQVTMMFWYRQQPGQSLTLIATANQGSEATYESGFVIDKFPISRPNLTFSTLTVSNMSPEDSSIYLCSVGNDFNTEAFFGQGTRLTVV.

This rearrangement joins TRBV30 to TRBJ2-1; D is uncertain. The CDR3 length is 15 residues. Germline loops: CDR1 GTSNPN, CDR2 SVGIG (reference sequence). Deletions cut 0 bases from V and 7 bases from J, with 16 bases between. The CDR3 DNA follows: TGTGCCTGGAGTGTACCAGGACGGCCGAATAATGAGCAGTTCTTC. This codes for CAWSVPGRPNNEQFF. Filled out from reference TRBV30 and TRBJ2-1, the complete variable domain reads SQTIHQWPATLVQPVGSPLSLECTVEGTSNPNLYWYRQAAGRGLQLLFYSVGIGQISSEVPQNLSASRPQDRQFILSSKKLLLSDSGFYLCAWSVPGRPNNEQFFGPGTRLTVL.

J is TRBJ1-2 and V is TRBV11-2, with a possible D match to TRBD1 (5 bases). This CDR3 region has 16 residues. V shed 5 bases and J shed 3 bases, with 19 bases lying between them. Germline lookup yields CDR1 SGHAT and CDR2 FQNNGV. CDR3: CASSPTGTGRDYGYTF. For the CDR3, the DNA is TGTGCCAGCAGCCCGACCGGGACCGGAAGGGACTATGGCTACACCTTC.

Many counts were recorded for this clone. The CDR3 DNA reads TGCAGCGTGGGGGTTTCGGGCGACTATGGCTACACCTTC. The encoded protein is CSVGVSGDYGYTF. This chain links TRBV29-1 with TRBJ1-2, with a possible D match to TRBD1 (5 bases). Germline V gene sequence: CDR1 SQVTM, CDR2 ANQGSEA. The length of the CDR3 is 13 residues. V lost 6 bases and J 3 bases, leaving 14 bases between the germline ends.